Below, 29 T cell receptor beta chains from the same sample are listed, as sequenced in a study of molecular identifiers for immune sequencing clone quantification. Each CDR3 protein gets one entry after TCRdb re-called the PCR reads with MiXCR. The profile covers fewer than 70,000 distinct CDR3 sequences, with over 15% appearing a single time and roughly 1.5% taken by the ten largest. Sample: naive CD8+ T cells from blood, with Jurkat cell RNA spiked in. Documented subset: FACS-sorted CD8+CD4-CCR7+CD45RA+ naive T cells. The receptors shown here come from a human donor in good health. Some libraries in this study had Jurkat cell RNA spiked in.

This clonotype showed up many times. The chain uses TRBV28 and TRBJ2-7, with a possible D match to TRBD1 (6 bases). Trimming shortened V by 4 bases and J by 1 base, and 14 bases separated the two germline ends. From germline, CDR1 is MDHEN and CDR2 SYDVKM. The CDR3 length is 15 residues. The CDR3 nucleotides are TGTGCCAGCAGTTGGGACAATGCTGGGTCCTACGAGCAGTACTTC. It encodes CASSWDNAGSYEQYF.

This clonotype was picked up many times. The gene calls are TRBV13 and TRBJ2-4; D not certain. Per germline, CDR1 PRHDT and CDR2 FYEKMQ (reference sequence). The CDR3 extends over 14 amino acids. The V gene lost 3 bases and the J gene lost 3 bases, with 9 bases spanning the gap. The CDR3 loop is CASSFAASKNIQYF. The DNA for the CDR3 is TGTGCCAGCAGCTTTGCCGCCAGCAAAAACATTCAGTACTTC.

This clonotype was observed many times. The V call is TRBV29-1, the J call TRBJ2-3; D possibly matches TRBD1 or TRBD2 (5 bases each). The CDR3 length is 15 residues. Trimming stripped 3 bases from V and 1 base from J, with 14 bases between. CDR1 is SQVTM and CDR2 is ANQGSEA in the germline V gene. CDR3 amino acids: CSVEPGLEGTDTQYF. Written as DNA, the CDR3 is TGCAGCGTTGAGCCGGGGCTGGAGGGCACAGATACGCAGTATTTT.

This clonotype was picked up many times. The rearrangement joins TRBV2 to TRBJ1-1; TRBD1 is a possible D gene (6 bases). The length of the CDR3 is 14 residues. Germline V gives CDR1 SNHLY, CDR2 FYNNEI. V lost 1 base and J lost 2, with 8 bases in between. The DNA for the CDR3 is TGTGCCAGCAGTGAAGGGACAGCCAACACTGAAGCTTTCTTT. Its protein is CASSEGTANTEAFF.

This clonotype was detected ten times or more. The rearrangement joins TRBV28 to TRBJ2-1; D uncertain. The V end lost 6 bases, the J end lost 7 bases, and 4 bases lay between the germline ends. The germline gives CDR1 MDHEN, CDR2 SYDVKM. The CDR3 has 10 amino acids. For the CDR3, the DNA is TGTGCCAGCAGCGTGAATGAGCAGTTCTTC. Protein product: CASSVNEQFF.

This clonotype was counted at least ten times. The chain couples TRBV7-3 to TRBJ2-3; 10 nucleotides agree with TRBD2. The CDR3 consists of 16 residues. After removal of 5 bases from V and 4 bases from J, the junction contained 9 bases not matched to a gene. Germline V gene sequence: CDR1 SGHTA, CDR2 FQGTGA. CDR3 amino acids: CASSRNSGRFADTQYF. DNA of the CDR3: TGTGCCAGCAGCCGTAATAGCGGGAGGTTTGCAGATACGCAGTATTTT.

V usage is TRBV28 and J usage is TRBJ2-1; tentatively, D is TRBD1 (6 bases). V shed 5 bases and J shed 8 bases, with 13 bases lying between them. Germline V lookup: CDR1 MDHEN, CDR2 SYDVKM. There are 13 residues in the CDR3. The CDR3 protein is CASSPTGIDEQFF. CDR3 nucleotides: TGTGCCAGCAGTCCCACAGGGATCGATGAGCAGTTCTTC.

This clonotype has at least ten counts. This rearrangement joins TRBV7-3 to TRBJ2-1; D is unclear. This CDR3 contains 13 residues. The V and J ends lost 5 bases and 5 bases respectively, with 10 bases between them. CDR1 is SGHTA, CDR2 FQGTGA, per germline. The CDR3 nucleotides read TGTGCCAGCAGCCCGGAAGCACACAATGAGCAGTTCTTC. Amino acid sequence: CASSPEAHNEQFF.

This clonotype has only a few counts. Given a much more abundant clone one base away, this may be a read error. CDR3 in amino acids: CASSRPAGLGEQFF. DNA of the CDR3: TGCGCCAGCAGCCGCCCGGCAGGGCTGGGTGAGCAGTTCTTC. The chain links TRBV4-1 to TRBJ2-1; TRBD1 might be the D (5 bases). The V gene lost 4 bases and the J gene lost 9 bases, with 16 bases spanning the gap. Germline V CDR1 and CDR2: MGHRA, YSYEKL. This CDR3 spans 14 amino acids.

Note on this clonotype: Since no conserved phenylalanine or tryptophan closes the CDR3, a read error is the likely cause. The chain carries TRBV3-1 and TRBJ2-7; TRBD2 aligns across 9 bases. CDR3 size: 15 residues. The germline CDR1 and CDR2 sequences are LGHDT and YNNKEL (reference sequence). Unmatched junction bases numbered 4, after V lost 1 base and J lost 3 bases. CDR3 coding DNA: TGTGCCAGCAGCCAAGCCGGGACTAGCATCTACGAGCAGTACCTC. Protein product: CASSQAGTSIYEQYL.

The table lists this clonotype with many counts. The J gene is TRBJ2-6, the V gene TRBV6-2 or TRBV6-3; D is possibly TRBD1 (5 bases). Germline V lookup: CDR1 MNHEY, CDR2 SVGEGT. The CDR3 is 18 residues long. Trimming shortened V by 4 bases and J by 0 bases, and 16 bases separated the two germline ends. CDR3 coding DNA: TGTGCCAGCAGTTCCCTCAGGGCCACACACTCTGGGGCCAACGTCCTGACTTTC. It is translated as CASSSLRATHSGANVLTF.

This clonotype was seen ten or more times. V usage is TRBV4-1 and J usage is TRBJ2-1, with 11 bases lining up with TRBD1. The CDR3 length is 16 residues. Losses at the gene ends were 0 bases for V and 3 bases for J; bases not matched to a gene: 1. Germline CDR1 is MGHRA and CDR2 is YSYEKL. CDR3 nucleotides: TGCGCCAGCAGCCAAGACGGGACAGGGGGCTACAATGAGCAGTTCTTC. Translated, it gives CASSQDGTGGYNEQFF.

In its sample, this clonotype was seen many times. The rearrangement links TRBV28 to TRBJ2-7; a weak D match, TRBD1 (6 bases). V lost 8 bases, J lost 1 base, and 12 bases lay in between. CDR3 length: 13 residues. The germline V gene has CDR1 MDHEN and CDR2 SYDVKM. CDR3 residues: CASAVQGSYEQYF. The CDR3 DNA sequence: TGTGCCAGCGCTGTGCAGGGGTCCTACGAGCAGTACTTC.

Ten or more counts support this clonotype. The chain employs TRBV28 and TRBJ2-7; no definite D call. Per germline, CDR1 MDHEN and CDR2 SYDVKM. The CDR3 covers 12 residues. The ends were cut back, 6 bases at V and 6 bases at J, with 12 bases in the middle. The CDR3 coding sequence is TGTGCCAGCAGCGTGGGTATGGGCGAGCAGTACTTC. Amino acid sequence: CASSVGMGEQYF.

To note about this clonotype: This may stem from a read error, because a much larger clone lies one nucleotide away. The chain joins TRBV2 to TRBJ2-3; 9 bases are a match to TRBD1. After removal of 11 bases from V and 3 bases from J, the junction contained 15 bases not matched to a gene. The CDR3 has 16 amino acids. CDR1 SNHLY and CDR2 FYNNEI come from the germline V gene. CDR3: CAGTKPGQGWTDTQYF. CDR3 bases: TGTGCCGGCACTAAACCGGGACAGGGTTGGACAGATACGCAGTATTTT. Filled out from reference TRBV2 and TRBJ2-3, the complete variable domain reads EPEVTQTPSHQVTQMGQEVILRCVPISNHLYFYWYRQILGQKVEFLVSFYNNEISEKSEIFDDQFSVERPDGSNFTLKIRSTKLEDSAMYFCAGTKPGQGWTDTQYFGPGTRLTVL.

This clonotype was counted between two and nine times. The chain has TRBV12-3 or TRBV12-4 and TRBJ2-5, with 7 bases aligning to TRBD2. Unmatched junction bases numbered 4, after V lost 2 bases and J lost 4 bases. This CDR3 has 14 residues. This CDR3 is CASSLFPGGETQYF. CDR3 DNA: TGTGCCAGCAGTTTATTTCCGGGAGGAGAGACCCAGTACTTC.

This clonotype was recorded at least ten times. The rearrangement joins TRBV28 to TRBJ2-7, with D maybe TRBD1 (5 bases). This CDR3 comprises 15 residues. CDR1 and CDR2 (germline): MDHEN, SYDVKM. Trimming stripped 6 bases from V and 0 bases from J, with 15 bases between. CDR3 coding DNA: TGTGCCAGCAGCCCAACAGGATCCCCCTCCTACGAGCAGTACTTC. This encodes CASSPTGSPSYEQYF. The complete variable domain, with remaining parts taken from reference TRBV28 and TRBJ2-7, reads DVKVTQSSRYLVKRTGEKVFLECVQDMDHENMFWYRQDPGLGLRLIYFSYDVKMKEKGDIPEGYSVSREKKERFSLILESASTNQTSMYLCASSPTGSPSYEQYFGPGTRLTVT.

In its sample, this clonotype was seen once. This could be a read error, since a much larger clone is one nucleotide away. V is TRBV12-3 or TRBV12-4 and J is TRBJ2-3; D might be TRBD2 (6 bases). The ends were cut back, 8 bases at V and 1 base at J, with 16 bases in the middle. This CDR3 has 15 amino acids. In DNA, the CDR3 is TGTGCCAGCGGTTGGGAGGACGAGGGCACAGATACGCAGTATTTT. Amino acid sequence: CASGWEDEGTDTQYF.

This clonotype was seen many times. The chain uses TRBV10-3 and TRBJ1-3; no clear D. In germline, CDR1 is ENHRY, CDR2 SYGVKD. The CDR3 consists of 15 residues. Trimming stripped 2 bases from V and 2 bases from J, with 10 bases between. CDR3 in amino acids: CAISEGVGTGNTIYF. The CDR3 region has the DNA TGTGCCATCAGTGAGGGGGTCGGGACTGGAAACACCATATATTTT.

Ten or more counts support this clonotype. The rearrangement uses TRBV19 and TRBJ1-1; D unclear. Germline CDR1 LNHDA, CDR2 SQIVND (reference sequence). Trimming removed 7 bases at V and 4 bases at J, with 7 bases between. CDR3 size: 11 residues. The CDR3 spells CASTPGTEAFF. The CDR3 DNA is TGTGCCAGTACCCCAGGCACTGAAGCTTTCTTT.

The sample holds many counts of this clonotype. The V call is TRBV27, the J call TRBJ1-3; D is ambiguous. V shed 5 bases and J shed 0 bases, with 14 bases lying between them. Germline-derived CDR1 and CDR2 are MNHEY and SMNVEV (reference sequence). The CDR3 has 16 amino acids. In nucleotides, the CDR3 is TGTGCCAGCAGTCCATTCGGTGGCCTCTCTGGAAACACCATATATTTT. Its protein product is CASSPFGGLSGNTIYF.

V usage is TRBV28 and J usage is TRBJ2-1, with D possibly TRBD1 on 6 matching bases. Trimming took off 3 bases at V and 4 bases at J, with 10 bases between the two ends. Germline-derived CDR1 and CDR2 are MDHEN and SYDVKM. The length of the CDR3 is 14 residues. CDR3 DNA: TGTGCCAGCAGTTTGGACAGCTTATACAATGAGCAGTTCTTC. It translates to CASSLDSLYNEQFF.

Notes on this clonotype: With a much larger clone just one base away, this may be a read error. This chain joins TRBV27 and TRBJ2-7; no firm D call. The length of the CDR3 is 14 residues. Germline V gene lookup returns CDR1 MNHEY and CDR2 SMNVEV (reference sequence). The germline V and J ends were trimmed by 5 bases and 3 bases, with 14 bases remaining between them. DNA for the CDR3: TGTGCCAGCAGTCCGAGACAAGTTGGCTACGAGCAGTACTTC. It translates to CASSPRQVGYEQYF.

This clonotype has ten or more counts. The chain links TRBV7-9 to TRBJ2-7; a weak D match, TRBD1 (6 bases). The V gene lost 4 bases and the J gene lost 2 bases, with 12 bases spanning the gap. This CDR3 is built from 14 residues. CDR1 SEHNR and CDR2 FQNEAQ come from the germline V gene (reference sequence). The CDR3 loop reads CASSSTGKTYEQYF. The CDR3 region has the DNA TGTGCCAGCAGCTCGACAGGTAAAACCTACGAGCAGTACTTC.

This clonotype was found many times. The chain links TRBV13 to TRBJ2-3, with TRBD2 matching 12 bases. Per germline, CDR1 PRHDT and CDR2 FYEKMQ (reference sequence). V lost 4 bases, J lost 5 bases, and 4 bases stayed unmatched. CDR3 length: 15 amino acids. CDR3 sequence (DNA): TGTGCCAGCAGCTCCACTAGCGGGAGGCGAGATACGCAGTATTTT. This encodes CASSSTSGRRDTQYF.

This clonotype was seen at least ten times. CDR3 DNA: TGTGCCAGCAGCTTCCCGGGACAGGGAATTACCGGGGAGCTGTTTTTT. It translates to CASSFPGQGITGELFF. This sequence joins TRBV11-2 and TRBJ2-2; TRBD1 agrees at 9 bases. Losses at the gene ends were 3 bases for V and 5 bases for J; bases not matched to a gene: 7. Germline assignment: CDR1 SGHAT and CDR2 FQNNGV. The CDR3 is 16 amino acids. The whole variable domain, filled in from reference TRBV11-2 and TRBJ2-2, reads EAGVAQSPRYKIIEKRQSVAFWCNPISGHATLYWYQQILGQGPKLLIQFQNNGVVDDSQLPKDRFSAERLKGVDSTLKIQPAKLEDSAVYLCASSFPGQGITGELFFGEGSRLTVL.

This clonotype was recorded at least ten times. This chain's CDR3 is CASSIDTTSVAYEQYF. Written as DNA, the CDR3 is TGTGCCAGTAGTATAGACACTACATCGGTGGCCTACGAGCAGTACTTC. This chain joins TRBV19 and TRBJ2-7; D not resolved. The ends were cut back, 0 bases at V and 2 bases at J, with 14 bases in the middle. This CDR3 comprises 16 residues. In germline, CDR1 is LNHDA, CDR2 SQIVND (reference sequence).

The sample holds one count of this clonotype. The CDR3 does not end in the conserved phenylalanine or tryptophan, so this is likely a read error. CDR3 sequence: CASSSGTGEAAFL. DNA for the CDR3: TGTGCCAGCAGCTCTGGGACAGGGGAGGCAGCTTTCCTT. V and J are TRBV5-3 and TRBJ1-1, with 10 bases lining up with TRBD1. TRBV5-3 is marked as an open reading frame, function uncertain. The CDR3 length is 13 residues.

This clonotype was found many times. J is TRBJ2-2 and V is TRBV28; D not resolved. This CDR3 is built from 15 residues. Trimming stripped 2 bases from V and 4 bases from J, with 11 bases between. Germline lookup yields CDR1 MDHEN and CDR2 SYDVKM. The DNA for the CDR3 is TGTGCCAGCAGTTTACTTAGCACCTTCACCGGGGAGCTGTTTTTT. Translated, it gives CASSLLSTFTGELFF.